This TCR beta chain was sequenced in a study of CD8 T cells in ankylosing spondylitis. Study observations and caveats: In the blood and synovial fluid of reactive arthritis, some motif variants had been previously reported. It appeared that ankylosing spondylitis blood was characterized by a TCR beta motif of eight highly homologous variants. Enrichment of disease-linked clones was reportedly significant in matched ankylosing spondylitis synovial fluid.

Quantitative 5'-RACE with molecular barcodes produced the TCR beta libraries. TCRdb reprocessed the 5' RACE reads via MiXCR and lists one record per CDR3 protein. This table has a few hundred thousand distinct CDR3 sequences, roughly 20% appearing once. A remark on this clonotype: What it binds is not known.

What was sequenced was blood, either unsorted or a sorted T cell fraction (not recorded which). The TCR originated in a female donor with ankylosing spondylitis or in good health (not recorded which).

The CDR3 bases are TGTGCCAGCAGCTTATCAGGGAACTCGGAGACCCAGTACTTC. As protein: CASSLSGNSETQYF. V usage is TRBV7-3 and J usage is TRBJ2-5; D perhaps matches TRBD1 (5 bases). Per the germline V gene, CDR1 is SGHTA and CDR2 is FQGTGA. The CDR3 covers 14 residues. V was cut by 2 bases and J by 5 bases, with 12 bases left in between. The whole variable domain, remainder taken from reference TRBV7-3 and TRBJ2-5, is GAGVSQTPSNKVTEKGKYVELRCDPISGHTALYWYRQSLGQGPEFLIYFQGTGAADDSGLPNDRFFAVRPEGSVSTLKIQRTERGDSAVYLCASSLSGNSETQYFGPGTRLLVL.